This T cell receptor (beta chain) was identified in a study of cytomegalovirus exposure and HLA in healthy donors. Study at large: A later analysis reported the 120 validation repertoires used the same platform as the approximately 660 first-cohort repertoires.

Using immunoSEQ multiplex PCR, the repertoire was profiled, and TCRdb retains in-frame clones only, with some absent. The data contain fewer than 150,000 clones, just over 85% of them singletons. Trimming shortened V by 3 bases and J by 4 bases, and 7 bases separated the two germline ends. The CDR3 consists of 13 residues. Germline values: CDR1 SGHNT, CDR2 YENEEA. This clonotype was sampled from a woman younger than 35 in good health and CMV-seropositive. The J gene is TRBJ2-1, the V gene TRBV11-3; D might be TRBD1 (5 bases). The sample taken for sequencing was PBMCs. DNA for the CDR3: TGTGCCAGCAGCTTGACAGAATACAATGAGCAGTTCTTC. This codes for CASSLTEYNEQFF.